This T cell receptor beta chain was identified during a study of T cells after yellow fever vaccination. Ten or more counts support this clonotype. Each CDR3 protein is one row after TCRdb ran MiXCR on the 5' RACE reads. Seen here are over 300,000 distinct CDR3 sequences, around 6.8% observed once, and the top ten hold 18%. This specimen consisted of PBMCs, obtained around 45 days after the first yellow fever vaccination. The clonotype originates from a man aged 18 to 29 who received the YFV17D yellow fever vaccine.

The CDR3 DNA follows: TGTGCCAGCAGTCTCCTCCTAGCTCATACGCAGTATTTT. Its translation is CASSLLLAHTQYF. The chain uses TRBV12-3 or TRBV12-4 and TRBJ2-3; TRBD2 is a possible D gene (5 bases). The CDR3 contains 13 residues. V lost 5 bases and J lost 7, with 13 bases in between.